The clone carrying this T cell receptor (beta chain) occurred a few times. The antigen remains undetermined. Sequencing was performed with immunoSEQ multiplex PCR; in TCRdb, only in-frame clones are kept and a portion is missing. The data contain approximately 200,000 clones, over 80% of them singletons. This sample is part of a study of cytomegalovirus exposure and HLA in healthy donors. The study's findings and limits: Researchers catalogued over 150 TCR beta chains as cytomegalovirus-associated.

Sequencing used PBMCs. This sequence originates from a young woman in good health and CMV-seronegative.

The CDR3 sequence is CAISRDREGQPQHF. CDR3 nucleotides: TGTGCCATCAGTAGGGACAGGGAGGGCCAGCCCCAGCATTTT. The chain links TRBV10-3 to TRBJ1-5; TRBD1 agrees at 9 bases. Germline CDR1 and CDR2: ENHRY and SYGVKD. The CDR3 is made up of 14 amino acids. Trimming took 5 bases from V and 7 from J; bases not matched to a gene: 6.